What follows are 15 T cell receptor beta chains derived from one specimen sequenced in a study of graft-versus-host responses after intestinal transplantation (dated by TCRdb to the early 2020s). Libraries were prepared through the immunoSEQ multiplex PCR assay. TCRdb retrieved this table from immuneACCESS and kept in-frame rearrangements only. Not all clones are present; in checked studies, unresolved V genes account for under half, and no reason is known for the remainder. The table for this sample lists roughly 100,000 clones; approximately 93% of them were counted only once. 0.95% to 1.5% of the sample is in the top ten clones. The antigens of these receptors remain unknown. Read against the paper, the sample's time point label means: cells obtained before transplantation from donor or recipient. The material sequenced was unstimulated CD8+ T cells sorted from spleen or lymph node cells, taken before intestinal transplant. All receptors come from a human donor who received an intestinal transplant.

This chain links TRBV4-1 with TRBJ2-1; 7 bases match TRBD2. The CDR3 length is 17 residues. The V segment lost 5 bases and the J segment 5 bases; nucleotides outside the gene matches: 15. Germline lookup yields CDR1 MGHRA and CDR2 YSYEKL. CDR3 residues: CASSFTLVGGVDNEQFF. CDR3 in DNA: TGCGCCAGCAGCTTCACTTTGGTGGGGGGGGTCGACAATGAGCAGTTCTTC.

The V call is TRBV5-1, the J call TRBJ1-2, with D possibly matching TRBD1 (6 bases). Looked up from germline, CDR1 is SGHRS and CDR2 is YFSETQ. The CDR3 covers 17 residues. Trimming removed 0 bases from V and 1 base from J, with 16 bases in between. In DNA form, the CDR3 reads TGCGCCAGCAGCTTGGGGGGCGGGGGGCTCCGTAACTATGGCTACACCTTC. The encoded protein is CASSLGGGGLRNYGYTF.

The chain uses TRBV11-2 and TRBJ2-5; 12 nucleotides align to TRBD2. V trimming: 8 bases; J trimming: 2 bases; junction bases outside the gene matches: 0. The length of the CDR3 is 13 residues. In germline, CDR1 is SGHAT, CDR2 FQNNGV. DNA of the CDR3: TGTGCCAGCCTAGCGGGGGGGCAAGAGACCCAGTACTTC. Translated: CASLAGGQETQYF.

The V gene is TRBV5-1, the J gene TRBJ1-2; D is possibly TRBD1 (5 bases). Trimming removed 4 bases at V and 6 bases at J, with 13 bases between. The CDR3 length is 13 residues. Germline values: CDR1 SGHRS, CDR2 YFSETQ. For the CDR3, the DNA is TGCGCCAGCAGCGAGAGGGGTTCTGATGGCTACACCTTC. Amino acids: CASSERGSDGYTF.

This clone is a singleton in its sample. The chain couples TRBV15 to TRBJ2-7; D is perhaps TRBD1 (6 bases). V lost 3 bases, J lost 1 base, and 10 bases lay in between. Germline V gives CDR1 LNHNV, CDR2 YYDKDF (reference sequence). There are 14 residues in the CDR3. The CDR3 DNA is TGTGCCACCAGCAGCGTAGGGGGATCCTACGAGCAGTACTTC. It specifies CATSSVGGSYEQYF.

The table lists this clone with a count of one. The rearrangement joins TRBV9 to TRBJ1-1; 7 bases are a match to TRBD1. Per germline, CDR1 SGDLS and CDR2 YYNGEE. The trim removed 3 bases at V and 0 bases at J, leaving 2 bases unmatched. The CDR3 covers 14 residues. This chain's CDR3 is CASSGTGLNTEAFF. Here the CDR3 DNA reads TGTGCCAGCAGCGGGACAGGACTGAACACTGAAGCTTTCTTT.

CDR3 protein: CASSAGTSGTGELFF. In DNA, the CDR3 is TGTGCCAGCAGCGCCGGGACTAGCGGCACCGGGGAGCTGTTTTTT. The chain carries TRBV9 and TRBJ2-2; TRBD2 aligns across 11 bases. CDR1 and CDR2 (germline): SGDLS, YYNGEE. This CDR3 contains 15 residues. The V gene end was trimmed by 3 bases and the J gene end by 4 bases; junction bases not matched to a gene: 2.

This rearrangement joins TRBV29-1 to TRBJ2-1, with D perhaps TRBD1 (5 bases). V shed 5 bases and J shed 8 bases, with 25 bases lying between them. The CDR3 totals 16 residues. Germline V gene data show CDR1 as SQVTM and CDR2 as ANQGSEA. The CDR3 loop reads CSVSLAPGAIGDEQFF. The CDR3 DNA reads as TGCAGCGTTTCCCTCGCCCCTGGGGCAATTGGTGATGAGCAGTTCTTC.

This rearrangement joins TRBV5-6 to TRBJ2-2; D is unresolved. The CDR3 spans 13 residues. Germline V lookup: CDR1 SGHDT, CDR2 YYEEEE. Trimming took 0 bases from V and 6 from J, leaving 6 bases between them. The CDR3 spells CASSLGAAGELFF. CDR3 coding DNA: TGTGCCAGCAGCTTGGGTGCCGCCGGGGAGCTGTTTTTT.

The chain recombines TRBV19 with TRBJ1-1, with TRBD1 as a possible D gene (5 bases). V lost 5 bases and J 0 bases, leaving 7 bases between the germline ends. The V gene's germline CDR1 is LNHDA and CDR2 SQIVND (reference sequence). The CDR3 totals 13 residues. The CDR3: CASSSGLNTEAFF. CDR3 coding DNA: TGTGCCAGTAGTTCGGGACTGAACACTGAAGCTTTCTTT.

The rearrangement uses TRBV5-1 and TRBJ2-7; D is unclear. Per the germline V gene, CDR1 is SGHRS and CDR2 is YFSETQ. The CDR3 sequence is 14 residues long. Trimming took off 1 base at V and 5 bases at J, with 13 bases between the two ends. CDR3 sequence reads: CASSLMADRDEQYF. CDR3 coding DNA: TGCGCCAGCAGCTTGATGGCCGACCGAGACGAGCAGTACTTC.

V gene TRBV4-1 combines with J gene TRBJ2-3, with D possibly matching TRBD2 (6 bases). Germline assignment: CDR1 MGHRA and CDR2 YSYEKL. The CDR3 has 15 amino acids. V was cut by 1 base and J by 2 bases, with 10 bases left in between. In nucleotides, the CDR3 is TGCGCCAGCAGCCAAGTTTTGGACTACACAGATACGCAGTATTTT. Protein product: CASSQVLDYTDTQYF.

This rearrangement joins TRBV7-6 to TRBJ2-5; D not certain. This CDR3 contains 15 residues. V was cut by 2 bases and J by 2 bases, with 12 bases left in between. The germline CDR1 and CDR2 sequences are SGHVS and FNYEAQ. This CDR3 reads CASSLMVGSQETQYF. DNA of the CDR3: TGTGCCAGCAGCTTAATGGTGGGGTCTCAAGAGACCCAGTACTTC.

The gene calls are TRBV2 and TRBJ2-4, with 12 bases matching TRBD2. The CDR3 covers 15 residues. CDR1 and CDR2 from the germline V gene are SNHLY and FYNNEI. V lost 9 bases to trimming and J lost 3 bases; unmatched junction nucleotides: 6. The CDR3 DNA sequence: TGTGCCAGTCTAGCGGGGGGGCGTGGCAAAAACATTCAGTACTTC. Translation: CASLAGGRGKNIQYF.

The chain recombines TRBV9 with TRBJ2-1, with TRBD2 matching 7 bases. The CDR3 has 13 residues. With V trimmed by 2 bases and J by 10 bases, 6 bases remained unmatched. Germline V CDR1 and CDR2: SGDLS, YYNGEE. CDR3 DNA sequence: TGTGCCAGCAGCGTCCCGTTGGGGGGGGAGCAGTTCTTC. Its translation: CASSVPLGGEQFF.